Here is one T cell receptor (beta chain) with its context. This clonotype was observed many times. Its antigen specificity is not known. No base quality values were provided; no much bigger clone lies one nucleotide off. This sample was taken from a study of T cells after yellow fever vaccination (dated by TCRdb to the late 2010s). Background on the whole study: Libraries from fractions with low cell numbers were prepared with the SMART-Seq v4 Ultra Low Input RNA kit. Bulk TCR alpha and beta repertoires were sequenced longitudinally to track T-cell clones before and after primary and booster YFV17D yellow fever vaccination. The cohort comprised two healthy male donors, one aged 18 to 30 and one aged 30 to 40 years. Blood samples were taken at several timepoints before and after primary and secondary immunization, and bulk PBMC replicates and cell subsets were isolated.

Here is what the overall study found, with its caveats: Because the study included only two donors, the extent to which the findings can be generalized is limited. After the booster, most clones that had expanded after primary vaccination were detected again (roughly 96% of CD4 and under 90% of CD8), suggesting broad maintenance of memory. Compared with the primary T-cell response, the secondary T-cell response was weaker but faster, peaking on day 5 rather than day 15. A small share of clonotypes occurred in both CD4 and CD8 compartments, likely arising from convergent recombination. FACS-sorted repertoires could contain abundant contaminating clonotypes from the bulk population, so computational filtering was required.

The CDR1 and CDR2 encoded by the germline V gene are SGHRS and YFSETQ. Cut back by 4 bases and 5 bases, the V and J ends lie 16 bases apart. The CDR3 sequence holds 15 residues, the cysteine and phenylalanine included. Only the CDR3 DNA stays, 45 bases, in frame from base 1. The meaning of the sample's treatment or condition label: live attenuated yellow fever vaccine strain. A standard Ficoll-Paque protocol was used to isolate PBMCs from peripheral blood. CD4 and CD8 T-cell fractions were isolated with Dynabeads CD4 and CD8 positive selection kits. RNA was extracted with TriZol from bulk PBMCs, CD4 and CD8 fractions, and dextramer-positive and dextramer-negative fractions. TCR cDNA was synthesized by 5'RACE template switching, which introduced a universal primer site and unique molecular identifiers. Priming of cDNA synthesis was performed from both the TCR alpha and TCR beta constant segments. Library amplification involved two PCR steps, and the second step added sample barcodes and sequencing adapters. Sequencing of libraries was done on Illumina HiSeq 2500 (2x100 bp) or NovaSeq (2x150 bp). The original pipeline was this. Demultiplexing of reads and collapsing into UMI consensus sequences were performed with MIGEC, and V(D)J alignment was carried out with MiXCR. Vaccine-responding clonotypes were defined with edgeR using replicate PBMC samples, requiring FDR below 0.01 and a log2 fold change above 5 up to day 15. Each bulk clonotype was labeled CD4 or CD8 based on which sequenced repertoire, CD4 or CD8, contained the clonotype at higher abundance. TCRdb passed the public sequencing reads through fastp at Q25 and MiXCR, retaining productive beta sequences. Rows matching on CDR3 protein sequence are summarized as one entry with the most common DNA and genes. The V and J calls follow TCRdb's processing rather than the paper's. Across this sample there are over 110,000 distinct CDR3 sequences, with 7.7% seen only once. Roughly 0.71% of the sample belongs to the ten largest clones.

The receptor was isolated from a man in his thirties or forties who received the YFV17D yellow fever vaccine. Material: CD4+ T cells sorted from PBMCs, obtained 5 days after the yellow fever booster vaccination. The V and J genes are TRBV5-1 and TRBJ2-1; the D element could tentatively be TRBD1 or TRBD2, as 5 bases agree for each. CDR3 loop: CASSRQGTGNNEQFF. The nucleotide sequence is TGCGCCAGCAGCCGCCAAGGGACCGGGAACAATGAGCAGTTCTTC.